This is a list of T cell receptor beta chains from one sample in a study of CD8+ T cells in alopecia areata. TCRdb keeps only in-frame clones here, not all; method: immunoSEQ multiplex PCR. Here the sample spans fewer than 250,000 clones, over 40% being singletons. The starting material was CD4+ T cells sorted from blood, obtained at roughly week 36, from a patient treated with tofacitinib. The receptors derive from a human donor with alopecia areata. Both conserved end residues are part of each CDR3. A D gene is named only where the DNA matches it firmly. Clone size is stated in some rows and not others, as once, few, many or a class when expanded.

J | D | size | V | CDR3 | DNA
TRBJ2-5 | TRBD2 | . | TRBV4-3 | CASSQDAGGQETQYF | TGCGCCAGCAGCCAAGACGCGGGAGGGCAAGAGACCCAGTACTTC
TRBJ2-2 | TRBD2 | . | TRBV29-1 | CSSYGAGGTGELFF | TGCAGCTCTTATGGAGCGGGAGGGACCGGGGAGCTGTTTTTT
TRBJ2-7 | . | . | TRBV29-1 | CSVEGSTGEQYF | TGCAGCGTTGAGGGCAGCACTGGGGAGCAGTACTTC
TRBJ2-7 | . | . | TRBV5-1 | CASSSSGNSYEQYF | TGCGCCAGCAGCTCATCCGGGAACTCCTACGAGCAGTACTTC
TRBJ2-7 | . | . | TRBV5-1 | CASSLGGTASSYEQYF | TGCGCCAGCAGCTTGGGAGGGACCGCGAGCTCCTACGAGCAGTACTTC
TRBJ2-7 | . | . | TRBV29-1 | CSVRDWPYEQYF | TGCAGCGTTCGGGACTGGCCCTACGAGCAGTACTTC
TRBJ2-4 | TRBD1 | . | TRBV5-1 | CASSRTGDKDIQYF | TGCGCCAGCAGCAGGACAGGGGATAAGGACATTCAGTACTTC
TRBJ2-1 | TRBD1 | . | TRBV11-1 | CASSQDRGSYNEQFF | TGTGCCAGCAGCCAGGACAGGGGCTCCTACAATGAGCAGTTCTTC
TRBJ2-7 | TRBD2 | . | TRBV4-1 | CASRERETGYEQYF | TGCGCCAGCAGGGAGCGGGAGACTGGCTATGAGCAGTACTTC
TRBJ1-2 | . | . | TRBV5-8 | CASRQFRGTDYGYTF | TGTGCCAGCAGACAATTTCGGGGCACCGACTATGGCTACACCTTC
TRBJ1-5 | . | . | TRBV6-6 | CATGGFDSSNQPQHF | TGTGCCACCGGCGGTTTCGACAGTAGCAATCAGCCCCAGCATTTT
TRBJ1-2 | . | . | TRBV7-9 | CASNPDSGNYGYTF | TGTGCCAGCAACCCAGACTCGGGTAACTATGGCTACACCTTC
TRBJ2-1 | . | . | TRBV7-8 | CASSLTTGRGEQFF | TGTGCCAGCAGCCTTACGACGGGCCGAGGTGAGCAGTTCTTC
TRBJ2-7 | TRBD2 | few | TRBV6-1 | CASATMTSGTHEQYF | TGTGCCAGCGCCACGATGACTAGCGGGACCCACGAGCAGTACTTC
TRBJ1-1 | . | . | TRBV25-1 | CASTGGGGTEAFF | TGTGCCAGCACCGGAGGGGGGGGAACTGAAGCTTTCTTT
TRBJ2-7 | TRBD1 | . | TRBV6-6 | CASSASLTGGTYEQYF | TGTGCCAGCAGTGCCTCTTTGACAGGGGGTACCTACGAGCAGTACTTC
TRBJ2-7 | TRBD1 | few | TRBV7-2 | CASSPPGQGIEQYF | TGTGCCAGCAGCCCTCCGGGACAGGGGATCGAGCAGTACTTC
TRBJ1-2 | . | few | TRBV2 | CASSSPRDLYGYTF | TGTGCCAGCAGTTCCCCCCGGGACCTCTATGGCTACACCTTC
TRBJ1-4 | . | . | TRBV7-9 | CASSFIPRRAGKNEKLFF | TGTGCCAGCAGCTTTATTCCCCGCAGGGCCGGCAAAAATGAAAAACTGTTTTTT
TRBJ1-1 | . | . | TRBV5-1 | CASSLEGATPPGAFF | TGCGCCAGCAGCTTGGAGGGCGCAACCCCTCCGGGTGCTTTCTTT
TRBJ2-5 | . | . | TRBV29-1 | CSADPNHETQYF | TGCAGCGCCGACCCTAACCATGAGACCCAGTACTTC
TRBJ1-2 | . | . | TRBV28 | CASSFSSGGVGYGYTF | TGTGCCAGCAGTTTTTCTTCCGGAGGAGTCGGCTATGGCTACACCTTC
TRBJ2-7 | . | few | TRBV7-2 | CASSLMRSSYEQYF | TGTGCCAGCAGCTTAATGCGGAGCTCCTACGAGCAGTACTTC
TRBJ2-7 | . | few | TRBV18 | CASSPPGADSYEQYF | TGTGCCAGCTCACCACCTGGGGCGGATTCCTACGAGCAGTACTTC
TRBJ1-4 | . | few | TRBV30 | CAWSWRSFNEKLFF | TGTGCCTGGAGCTGGAGATCCTTTAATGAAAAACTGTTTTTT
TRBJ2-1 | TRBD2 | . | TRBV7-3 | CASSRLAGTYNEQFF | TGTGCCAGCAGCCGACTAGCGGGAACCTACAATGAGCAGTTCTTC
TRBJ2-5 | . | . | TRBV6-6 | CASSLGDKETQYF | TGTGCCAGCAGTCTGGGGGATAAGGAGACCCAGTACTTC
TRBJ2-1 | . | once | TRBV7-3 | CASSRGDTLGNEQFF | TGTGCCAGCAGCCGTGGGGATACCTTGGGCAATGAGCAGTTCTTC